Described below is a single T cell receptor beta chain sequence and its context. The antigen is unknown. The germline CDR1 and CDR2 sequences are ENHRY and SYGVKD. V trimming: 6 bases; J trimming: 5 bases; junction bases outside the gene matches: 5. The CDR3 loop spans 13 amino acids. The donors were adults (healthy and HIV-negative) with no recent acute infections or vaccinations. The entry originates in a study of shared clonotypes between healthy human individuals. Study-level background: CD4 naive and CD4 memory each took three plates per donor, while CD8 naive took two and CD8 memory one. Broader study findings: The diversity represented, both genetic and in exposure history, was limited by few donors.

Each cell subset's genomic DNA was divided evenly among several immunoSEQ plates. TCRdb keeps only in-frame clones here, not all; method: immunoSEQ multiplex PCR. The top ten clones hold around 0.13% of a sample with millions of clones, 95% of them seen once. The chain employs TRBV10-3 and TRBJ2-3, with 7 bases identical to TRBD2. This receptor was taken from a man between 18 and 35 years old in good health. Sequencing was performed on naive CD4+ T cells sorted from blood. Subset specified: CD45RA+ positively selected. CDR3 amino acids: CAISGGSEDTQYF. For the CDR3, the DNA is TGTGCCATCAGCGGGGGGTCCGAAGATACGCAGTATTTT.